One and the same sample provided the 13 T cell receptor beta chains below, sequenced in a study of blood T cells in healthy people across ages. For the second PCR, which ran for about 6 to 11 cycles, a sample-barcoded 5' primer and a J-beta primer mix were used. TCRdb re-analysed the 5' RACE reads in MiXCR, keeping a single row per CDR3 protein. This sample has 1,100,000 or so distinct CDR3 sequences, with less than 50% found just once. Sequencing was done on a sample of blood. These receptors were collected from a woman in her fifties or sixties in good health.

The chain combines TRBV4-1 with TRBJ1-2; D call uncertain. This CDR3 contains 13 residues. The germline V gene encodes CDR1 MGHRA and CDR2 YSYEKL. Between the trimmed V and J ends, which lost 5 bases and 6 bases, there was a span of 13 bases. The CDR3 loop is CASSNRAPDGYTF. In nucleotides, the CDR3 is TGCGCCAGCAGCAACCGGGCTCCGGATGGCTACACCTTC.

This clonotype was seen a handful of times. CDR3 coding DNA: TGCAGCGTTTACGGGGGTGGGACCCAGTACTTC. It yields the protein CSVYGGGTQYF. The V and J genes are TRBV29-1 and TRBJ2-5, with a possible D match to TRBD2 (6 bases). Germline V gene sequence: CDR1 SQVTM, CDR2 ANQGSEA. CDR3 length: 11 residues. V lost 5 bases and J 7 bases, leaving 11 bases between the germline ends. Full variable domain (remainder filled in from reference TRBV29-1 and TRBJ2-5): SAVISQKPSRDICQRGTSLTIQCQVDSQVTMMFWYRQQPGQSLTLIATANQGSEATYESGFVIDKFPISRPNLTFSTLTVSNMSPEDSSIYLCSVYGGGTQYFGPGTRLLVL.

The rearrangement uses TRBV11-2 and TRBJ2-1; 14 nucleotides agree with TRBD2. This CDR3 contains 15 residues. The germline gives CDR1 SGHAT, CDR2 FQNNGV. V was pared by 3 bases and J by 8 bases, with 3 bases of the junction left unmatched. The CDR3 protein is CASSLTSGRGDEQFF. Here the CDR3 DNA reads TGTGCCAGCAGCTTGACTAGCGGGAGGGGCGATGAGCAGTTCTTC.

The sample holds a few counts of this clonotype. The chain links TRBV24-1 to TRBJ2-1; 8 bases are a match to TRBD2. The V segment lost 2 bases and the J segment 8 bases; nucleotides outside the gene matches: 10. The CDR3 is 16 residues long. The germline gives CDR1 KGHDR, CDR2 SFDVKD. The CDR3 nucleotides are TGTGCCACCAGTGATTCTACCGCGGGAGGAGGAGATGAGCAGTTCTTC. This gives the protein CATSDSTAGGGDEQFF.

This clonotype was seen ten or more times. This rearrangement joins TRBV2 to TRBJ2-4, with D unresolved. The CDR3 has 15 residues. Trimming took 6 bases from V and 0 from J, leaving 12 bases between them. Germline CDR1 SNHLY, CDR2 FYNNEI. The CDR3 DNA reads TGTGCCAGCAGCGTCTCGGTGCTAGCCAAAAACATTCAGTACTTC. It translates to CASSVSVLAKNIQYF.

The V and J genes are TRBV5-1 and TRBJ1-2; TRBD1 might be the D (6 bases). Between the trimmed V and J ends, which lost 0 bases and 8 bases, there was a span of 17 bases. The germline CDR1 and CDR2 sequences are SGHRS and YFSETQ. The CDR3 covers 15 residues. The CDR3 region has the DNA TGCGCCAGCAGCTTGGCCGGACAGCGGACGATGGGCTACACCTTC. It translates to CASSLAGQRTMGYTF.

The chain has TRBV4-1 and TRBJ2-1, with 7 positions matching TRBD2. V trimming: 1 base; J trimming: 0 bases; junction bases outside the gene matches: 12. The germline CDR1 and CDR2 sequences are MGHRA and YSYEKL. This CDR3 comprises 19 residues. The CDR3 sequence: CASSQAPLLAESSYNEQFF. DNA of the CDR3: TGCGCCAGCAGCCAAGCCCCCCTCCTAGCGGAGAGCTCCTACAATGAGCAGTTCTTC.

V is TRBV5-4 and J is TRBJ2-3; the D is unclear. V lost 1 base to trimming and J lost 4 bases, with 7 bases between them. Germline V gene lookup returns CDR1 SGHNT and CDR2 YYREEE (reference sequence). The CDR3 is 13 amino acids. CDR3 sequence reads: CASSLKGSDTQYF. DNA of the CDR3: TGTGCCAGCAGCTTGAAGGGTTCAGATACGCAGTATTTT.

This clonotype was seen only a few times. The CDR3 region is CATSRDAYEQYF. The CDR3 DNA reads TGTGCCACCAGCAGAGATGCGTACGAGCAGTACTTC. This chain connects TRBV15 to TRBJ2-7; D is unresolved. Trimming shortened V by 0 bases and J by 4 bases, and 4 bases separated the two germline ends. There are 12 residues in the CDR3. CDR1 is LNHNV and CDR2 is YYDKDF in the germline V gene (reference sequence).

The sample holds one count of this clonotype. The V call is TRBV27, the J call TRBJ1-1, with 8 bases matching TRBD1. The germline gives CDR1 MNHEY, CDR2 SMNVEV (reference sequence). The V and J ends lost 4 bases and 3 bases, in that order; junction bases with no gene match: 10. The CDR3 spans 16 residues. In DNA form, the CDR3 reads TGTGCCAGCAGTTCCCTACTGACAGGGGTACACACTGAAGCTTTCTTT. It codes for CASSSLLTGVHTEAFF.

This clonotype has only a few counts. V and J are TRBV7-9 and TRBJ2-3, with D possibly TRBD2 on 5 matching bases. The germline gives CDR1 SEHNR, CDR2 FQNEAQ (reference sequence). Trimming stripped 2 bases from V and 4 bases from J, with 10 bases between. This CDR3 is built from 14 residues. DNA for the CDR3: TGTGCCAGCAGCTTATTAACGCGGGCAGATACGCAGTATTTT. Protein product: CASSLLTRADTQYF. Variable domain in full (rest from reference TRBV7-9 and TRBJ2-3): DTGVSQNPRHKITKRGQNVTFRCDPISEHNRLYWYRQTLGQGPEFLTYFQNEAQLEKSRLLSDRFSAERPKGSFSTLEIQRTEQGDSAMYLCASSLLTRADTQYFGPGTRLTVL.

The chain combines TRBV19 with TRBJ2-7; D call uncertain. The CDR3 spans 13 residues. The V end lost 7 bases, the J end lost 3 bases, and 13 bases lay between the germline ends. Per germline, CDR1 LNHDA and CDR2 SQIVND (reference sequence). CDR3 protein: CASKSQTHYEQYF. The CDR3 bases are TGTGCCAGTAAGTCCCAGACTCACTACGAGCAGTACTTC.

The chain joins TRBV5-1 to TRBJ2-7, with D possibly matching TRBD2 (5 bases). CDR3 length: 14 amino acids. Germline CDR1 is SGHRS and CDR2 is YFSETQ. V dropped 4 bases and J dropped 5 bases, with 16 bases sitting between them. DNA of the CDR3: TGCGCCAGCAGCACTAGGAGCTCGGGCGACGAGCAGTACTTC. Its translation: CASSTRSSGDEQYF.